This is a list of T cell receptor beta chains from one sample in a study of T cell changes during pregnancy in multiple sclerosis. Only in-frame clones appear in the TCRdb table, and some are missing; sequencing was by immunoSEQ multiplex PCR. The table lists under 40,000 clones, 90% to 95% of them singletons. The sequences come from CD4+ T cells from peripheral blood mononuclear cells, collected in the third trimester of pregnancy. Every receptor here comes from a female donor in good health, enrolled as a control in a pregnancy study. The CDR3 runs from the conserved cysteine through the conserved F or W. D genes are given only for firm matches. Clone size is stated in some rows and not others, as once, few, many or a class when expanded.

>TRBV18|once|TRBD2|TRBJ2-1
TGTGCCAGCTCACCACCCAGGGAGCTAGCGGGGGGTGTGCGGGCCTACAATGAGCAGTTCTTC
CASSPPRELAGGVRAYNEQFF
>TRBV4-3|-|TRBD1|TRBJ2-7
TGCGCCAGCAGCCAAGATCCAGGGACAGCCTACGAGCAGTACTTC
CASSQDPGTAYEQYF
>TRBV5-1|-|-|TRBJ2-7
TGCGCCAGCAGCTCCCTCCCAGCGAACCACGAGCAGTACTTC
CASSSLPANHEQYF
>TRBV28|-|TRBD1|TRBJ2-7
TGTGCCAGCGAGACGACAGGGGGTCGGTACGAGCAGTACTTC
CASETTGGRYEQYF
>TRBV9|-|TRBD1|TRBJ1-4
TGTGCCAGCAGCGGGACAGGTGCAACTAATGAAAAACTGTTTTTT
CASSGTGATNEKLFF
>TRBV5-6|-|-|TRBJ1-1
TGTGCCAGCAGCAATTCGTTAGGGGTAAGGACTGAAGCTTTCTTT
CASSNSLGVRTEAFF
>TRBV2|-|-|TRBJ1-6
TGTGCCAGCAGTGAACTCTATACTAATTCACCCCTCCACTTT
CASSELYTNSPLHF
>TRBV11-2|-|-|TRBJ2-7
TGTGCCAGCAGCTCCTTGTGGCAGGTCACCTACGAGCAGTACTTC
CASSSLWQVTYEQYF
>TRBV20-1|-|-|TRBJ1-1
TGCAGTGCCCTGGGAGGGACTGAAGCTTTCTTT
CSALGGTEAFF
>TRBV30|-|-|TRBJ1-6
TGTGCCTGGAGTCCCAGGGGCGGTAATTCACCCCTCCACTTT
CAWSPRGGNSPLHF
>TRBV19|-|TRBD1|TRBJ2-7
TGTGCCAGTAGTATTCAGGGGGTCGGCGAGCAGTACTTC
CASSIQGVGEQYF
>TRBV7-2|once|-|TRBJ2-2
TGTGCCAGCAGCTCAACAGGGACAAGAAACACCGGGGAGCTGTTTTTT
CASSSTGTRNTGELFF
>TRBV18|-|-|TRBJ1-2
TGTGCCAGCTCACCACGGACAGACTTCTATGGCTACACCTTC
CASSPRTDFYGYTF
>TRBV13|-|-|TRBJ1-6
TGTGCCAGCAGCACCCACACCTATAATTCACCCCTCCACTTT
CASSTHTYNSPLHF
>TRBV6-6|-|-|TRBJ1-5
TGTGCCAGCAGACAGGGTTTTATAGTTCAGCCCCAGCATTTT
CASRQGFIVQPQHF
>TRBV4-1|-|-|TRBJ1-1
TGCGCCAGCAGCCAAGATGAACGGGGGGGGGCTGAAGCTTTCTTT
CASSQDERGGAEAFF
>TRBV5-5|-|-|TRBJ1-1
TGTGCCAGCAGCTTGTGGGGGCGAGGGGACACTGAAGCTTTCTTT
CASSLWGRGDTEAFF
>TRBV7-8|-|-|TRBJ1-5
TGTGCCAGCAGCGCTACCGGGGTCAATCAGCCCCAGCATTTT
CASSATGVNQPQHF
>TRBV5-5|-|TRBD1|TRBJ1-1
TGTGCCAGCAGCTTGTTGCCGGGACAGGGTAAGATGAACACTGAAGCTTTCTTT
CASSLLPGQGKMNTEAFF
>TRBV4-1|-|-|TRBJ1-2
TGCGCCAGCAGCCAGACCAGCCAAGGGGCTAACTATGGCTACACCTTC
CASSQTSQGANYGYTF
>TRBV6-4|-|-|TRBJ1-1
TGTGCCAGCAGTGACTCAGACAAGAACACTGAAGCTTTCTTT
CASSDSDKNTEAFF
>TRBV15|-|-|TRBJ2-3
TGTGCCACCAGCAGAGGACGGACTAGCACAGATACGCAGTATTTT
CATSRGRTSTDTQYF
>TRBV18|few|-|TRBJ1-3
TGTGCCAGCTCACCACGGAGTTTAGCTGGAAACACCATATATTTT
CASSPRSLAGNTIYF
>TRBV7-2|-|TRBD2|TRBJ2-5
TGTGCCAGCAGCTCGAGCCGACTAGCGGAAGAGACCCAGTACTTC
CASSSSRLAEETQYF
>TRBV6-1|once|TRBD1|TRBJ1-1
TGTGCCAGCAGTGGGACAGGGATTGGGACTGAAGCTTTCTTT
CASSGTGIGTEAFF
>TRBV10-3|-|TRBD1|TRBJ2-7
TGTGCCATCAGTGAGTTCCGGGACAGGGGGAGGGAGCAGTACTTC
CAISEFRDRGREQYF
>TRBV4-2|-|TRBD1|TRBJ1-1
TGTGCCAGCAGCCAGGCCGACAGGGCAGGAAACACTGAAGCTTTCTTT
CASSQADRAGNTEAFF
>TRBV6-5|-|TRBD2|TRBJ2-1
TGTGCCAGCAGTGAGACTAAGCGGGGGTTGTTCTTC
CASSETKRGLFF
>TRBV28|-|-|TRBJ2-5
TGTGCCAGCAGTTTTGGCCGAGGCCCTAAACAAGAGACCCAGTACTTC
CASSFGRGPKQETQYF
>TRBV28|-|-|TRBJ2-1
TGTGCCAGCAGTCGAAGGGGATCCCGGATGTATGAGCAGTTCTTC
CASSRRGSRMYEQFF
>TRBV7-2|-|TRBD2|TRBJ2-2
TGTGCCAGCAGCGCACTAGCGGGGGGGAGGGTCGGGGAGCTGTTTTTT
CASSALAGGRVGELFF
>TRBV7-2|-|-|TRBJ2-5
TGTGCCAGCAGCTTAGTCCGGGAGACCCAGTACTTC
CASSLVRETQYF
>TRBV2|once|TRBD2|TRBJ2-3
TGTGCCAGCAGTGATAGCGGGGGGGGGCCCCAGTATTTT
CASSDSGGGPQYF
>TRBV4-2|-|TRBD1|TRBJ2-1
TGTGCCAGCAGCCAAGGGGCTTGGACAGGGAATGAGCAGTTCTTC
CASSQGAWTGNEQFF
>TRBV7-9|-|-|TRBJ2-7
TGTGCCAGCAGCCAAGGTCGCGGGGAAGAGCAGTACTTC
CASSQGRGEEQYF
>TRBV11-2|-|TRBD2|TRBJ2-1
TGTGCCAGCAGCCCCCCTAGCGGGCTTAGGAATGAGCAGTTCTTC
CASSPPSGLRNEQFF
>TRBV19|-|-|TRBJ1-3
TGTGCCAGTACCACCGGAGGACAGATCTCTGGAAACACCATATATTTT
CASTTGGQISGNTIYF
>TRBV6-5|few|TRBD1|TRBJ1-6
TGTGCCAGCAACCGGGACAGGGGAAATTCACCCCTCCACTTT
CASNRDRGNSPLHF
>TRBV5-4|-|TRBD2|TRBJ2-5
TGTGCCAGCAGCTCCAAATCTAGCGGGGGGTTAGAGACCCAGTACTTC
CASSSKSSGGLETQYF
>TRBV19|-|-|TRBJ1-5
TGTGCCAGTAGTCGCGGGGATCGCAATCAGCCCCAGCATTTT
CASSRGDRNQPQHF